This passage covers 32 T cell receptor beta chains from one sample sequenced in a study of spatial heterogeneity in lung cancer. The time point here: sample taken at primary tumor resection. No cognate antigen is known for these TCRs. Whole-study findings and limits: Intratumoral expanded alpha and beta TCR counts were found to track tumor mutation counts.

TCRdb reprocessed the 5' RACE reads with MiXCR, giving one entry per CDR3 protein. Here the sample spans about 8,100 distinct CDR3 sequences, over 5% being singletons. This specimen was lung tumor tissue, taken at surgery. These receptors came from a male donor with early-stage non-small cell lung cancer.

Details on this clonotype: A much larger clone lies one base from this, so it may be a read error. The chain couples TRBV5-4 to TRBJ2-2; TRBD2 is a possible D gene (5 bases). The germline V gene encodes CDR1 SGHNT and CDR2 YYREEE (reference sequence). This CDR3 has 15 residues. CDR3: CASSLDLTKTGEPFF. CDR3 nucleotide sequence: TGTGCCAGCAGCTTGGATCTCACCAAAACCGGGGAGCCGTTTTTT.

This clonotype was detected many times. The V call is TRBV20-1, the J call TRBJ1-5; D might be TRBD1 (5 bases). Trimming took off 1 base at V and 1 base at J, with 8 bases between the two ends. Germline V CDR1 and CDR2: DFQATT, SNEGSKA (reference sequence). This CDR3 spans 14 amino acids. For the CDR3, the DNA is TGCAGTGCTAGAGGTCAGGGCAGCAATCAGCCCCAGCATTTT. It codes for CSARGQGSNQPQHF.

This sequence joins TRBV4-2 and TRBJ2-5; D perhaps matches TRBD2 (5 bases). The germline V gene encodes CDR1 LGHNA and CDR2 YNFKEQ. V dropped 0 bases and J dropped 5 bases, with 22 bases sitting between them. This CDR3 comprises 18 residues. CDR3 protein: CASSQEVGLAGKRETQYF. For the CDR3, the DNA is TGTGCCAGCAGCCAAGAAGTAGGGCTAGCCGGTAAGCGGGAGACCCAGTACTTC.

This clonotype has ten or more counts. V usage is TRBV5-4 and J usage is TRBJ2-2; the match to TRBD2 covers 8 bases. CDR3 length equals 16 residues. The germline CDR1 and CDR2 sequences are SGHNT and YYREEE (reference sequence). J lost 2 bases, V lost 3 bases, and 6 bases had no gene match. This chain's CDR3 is CASSYLAGANTGELFF. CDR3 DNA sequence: TGTGCCAGCAGCTATCTAGCGGGTGCTAACACCGGGGAGCTGTTTTTT.

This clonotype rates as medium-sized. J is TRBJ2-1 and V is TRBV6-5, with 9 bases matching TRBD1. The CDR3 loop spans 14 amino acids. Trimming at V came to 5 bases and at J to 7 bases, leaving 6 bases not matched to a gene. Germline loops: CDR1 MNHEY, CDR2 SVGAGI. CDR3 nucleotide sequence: TGTGCCAGCAGTCAACAGGGGGCAACGAATGAGCAGTTCTTC. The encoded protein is CASSQQGATNEQFF.

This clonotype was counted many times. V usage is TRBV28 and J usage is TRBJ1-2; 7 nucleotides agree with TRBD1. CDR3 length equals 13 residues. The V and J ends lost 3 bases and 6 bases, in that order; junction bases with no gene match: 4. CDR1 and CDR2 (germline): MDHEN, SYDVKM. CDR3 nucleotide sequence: TGTGCCAGCAGTTTGGGGACAGTTAATGGCTACACCTTC. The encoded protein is CASSLGTVNGYTF.

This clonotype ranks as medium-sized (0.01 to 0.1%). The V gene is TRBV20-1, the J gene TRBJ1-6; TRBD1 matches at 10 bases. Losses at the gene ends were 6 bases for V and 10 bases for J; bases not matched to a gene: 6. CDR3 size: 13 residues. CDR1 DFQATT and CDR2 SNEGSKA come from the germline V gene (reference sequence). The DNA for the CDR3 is TGCAGTGCCGTAAGGGACAGGGGCTCACCCCTCCACTTT. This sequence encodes CSAVRDRGSPLHF.

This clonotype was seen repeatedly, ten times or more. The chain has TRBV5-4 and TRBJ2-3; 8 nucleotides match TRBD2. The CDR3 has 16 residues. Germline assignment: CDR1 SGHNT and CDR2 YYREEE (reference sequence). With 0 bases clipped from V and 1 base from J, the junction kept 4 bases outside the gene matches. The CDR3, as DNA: TGTGCCAGCAGCTTGGCCGCACTAGCGGGCACAGATACGCAGTATTTT. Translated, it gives CASSLAALAGTDTQYF. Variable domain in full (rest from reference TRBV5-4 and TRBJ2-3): ETGVTQSPTHLIKTRGQQVTLRCSSQSGHNTVSWYQQALGQGPQFIFQYYREEENGRGNFPPRFSGLQFPNYSSELNVNALELDDSALYLCASSLAALAGTDTQYFGPGTRLTVL.

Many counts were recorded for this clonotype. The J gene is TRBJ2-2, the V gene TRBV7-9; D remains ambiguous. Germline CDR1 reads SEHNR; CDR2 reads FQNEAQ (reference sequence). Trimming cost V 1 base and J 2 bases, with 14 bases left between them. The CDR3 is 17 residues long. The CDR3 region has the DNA TGTGCCAGCAGCTTAGGTCGATTTGACACCAACACCGGGGAGCTGTTTTTT. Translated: CASSLGRFDTNTGELFF.

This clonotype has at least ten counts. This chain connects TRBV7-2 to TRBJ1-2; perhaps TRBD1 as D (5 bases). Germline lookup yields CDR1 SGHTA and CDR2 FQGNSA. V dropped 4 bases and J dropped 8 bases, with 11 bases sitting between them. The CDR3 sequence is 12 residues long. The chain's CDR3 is CASSSEGRGYTF. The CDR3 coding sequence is TGTGCCAGCAGCTCAGAGGGGAGAGGCTACACCTTC.

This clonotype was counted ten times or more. The CDR3 bases are TGTGCCAGCAGCCGGGACAGGGAGGTTCAGTACTTC. Translating it yields CASSRDREVQYF. The chain joins TRBV28 to TRBJ2-5, with 9 bases lining up with TRBD1. Trimming removed 6 bases from V and 11 bases from J; junction bases left unmatched: 7. This CDR3 is built from 12 residues. Germline V gives CDR1 MDHEN, CDR2 SYDVKM.

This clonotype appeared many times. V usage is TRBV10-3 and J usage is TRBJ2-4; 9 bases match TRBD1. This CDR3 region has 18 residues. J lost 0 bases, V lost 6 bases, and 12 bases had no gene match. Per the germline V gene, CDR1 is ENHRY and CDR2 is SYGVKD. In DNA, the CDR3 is TGTGCCATCAGCTCGAGACAGGGGGTGGGGATAGCCAAAAACATTCAGTACTTC. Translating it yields CAISSRQGVGIAKNIQYF.

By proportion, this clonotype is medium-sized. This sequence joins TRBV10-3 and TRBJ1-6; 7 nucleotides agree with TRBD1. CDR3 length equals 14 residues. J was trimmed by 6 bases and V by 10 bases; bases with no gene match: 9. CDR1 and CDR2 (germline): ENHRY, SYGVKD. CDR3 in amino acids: CATVPTGFNSPLHF. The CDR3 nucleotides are TGTGCCACCGTCCCGACAGGGTTTAATTCACCCCTCCACTTT.

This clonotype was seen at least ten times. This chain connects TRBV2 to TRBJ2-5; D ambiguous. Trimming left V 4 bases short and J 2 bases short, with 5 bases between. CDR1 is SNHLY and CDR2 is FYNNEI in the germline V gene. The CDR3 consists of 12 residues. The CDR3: CASSASQETQYF. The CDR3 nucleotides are TGTGCCAGCAGTGCCAGTCAAGAGACCCAGTACTTC. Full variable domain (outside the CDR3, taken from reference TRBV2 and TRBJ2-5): EPEVTQTPSHQVTQMGQEVILRCVPISNHLYFYWYRQILGQKVEFLVSFYNNEISEKSEIFDDQFSVERPDGSNFTLKIRSTKLEDSAMYFCASSASQETQYFGPGTRLLVL.

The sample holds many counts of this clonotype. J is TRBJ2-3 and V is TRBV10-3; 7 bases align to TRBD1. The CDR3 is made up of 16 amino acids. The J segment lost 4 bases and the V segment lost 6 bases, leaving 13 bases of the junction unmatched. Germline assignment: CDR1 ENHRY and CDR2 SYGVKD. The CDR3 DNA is TGTGCCATCAGCGACAGGGACAGCTCTCTTTCAGATACGCAGTATTTT. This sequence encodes CAISDRDSSLSDTQYF.

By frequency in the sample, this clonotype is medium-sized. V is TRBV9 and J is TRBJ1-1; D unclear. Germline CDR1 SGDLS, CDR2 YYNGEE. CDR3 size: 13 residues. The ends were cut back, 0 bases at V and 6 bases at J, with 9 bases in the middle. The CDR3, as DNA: TGTGCCAGCAGCGTAGTGCACAAGTCTGAAGCTTTCTTT. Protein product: CASSVVHKSEAFF.

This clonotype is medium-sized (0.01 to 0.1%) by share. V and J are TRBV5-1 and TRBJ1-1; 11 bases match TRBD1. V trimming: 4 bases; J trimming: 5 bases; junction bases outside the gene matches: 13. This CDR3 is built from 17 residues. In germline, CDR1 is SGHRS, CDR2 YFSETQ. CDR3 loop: CASSRGQGATWSTEAFF. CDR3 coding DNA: TGCGCCAGCAGCCGTGGACAGGGGGCAACTTGGAGTACTGAAGCTTTCTTT.

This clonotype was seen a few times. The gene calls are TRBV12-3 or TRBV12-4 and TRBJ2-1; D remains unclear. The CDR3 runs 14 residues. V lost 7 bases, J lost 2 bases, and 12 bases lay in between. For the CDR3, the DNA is TGTGCCAGCAATCCCGGGCGTGCCTACAATGAGCAGTTCTTC. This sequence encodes CASNPGRAYNEQFF.

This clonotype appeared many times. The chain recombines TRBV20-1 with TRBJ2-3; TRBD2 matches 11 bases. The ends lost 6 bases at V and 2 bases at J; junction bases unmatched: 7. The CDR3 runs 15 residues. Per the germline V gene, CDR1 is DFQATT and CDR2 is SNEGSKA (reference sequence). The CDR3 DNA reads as TGCAGTGCCTTGGGACTAGCGGTCGTCACAGATACGCAGTATTTT. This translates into CSALGLAVVTDTQYF.

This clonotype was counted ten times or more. In DNA, the CDR3 is TGCAGTGCCATCAGGGGTTCTAGCACAGATACGCAGTATTTT. This encodes CSAIRGSSTDTQYF. The rearrangement joins TRBV20-1 to TRBJ2-3, with D tentatively TRBD1 (6 bases). This CDR3 has 14 residues. Germline V gives CDR1 DFQATT, CDR2 SNEGSKA (reference sequence). Deletions cut 6 bases from V and 0 bases from J, with 13 bases between.

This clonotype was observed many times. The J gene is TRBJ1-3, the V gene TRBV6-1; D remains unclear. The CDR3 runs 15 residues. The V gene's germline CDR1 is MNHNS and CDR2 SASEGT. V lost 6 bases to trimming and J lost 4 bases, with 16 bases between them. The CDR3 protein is CASSRRRVKGNTIYF. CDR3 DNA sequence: TGTGCCAGCAGCCGCCGAAGGGTTAAAGGAAACACCATATATTTT.

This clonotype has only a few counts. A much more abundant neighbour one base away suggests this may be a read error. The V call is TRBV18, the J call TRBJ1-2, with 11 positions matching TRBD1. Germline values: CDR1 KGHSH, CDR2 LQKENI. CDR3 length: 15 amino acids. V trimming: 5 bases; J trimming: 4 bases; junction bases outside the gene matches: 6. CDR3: CASSAGQGEAYGYTF. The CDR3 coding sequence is TGTGCCAGCTCAGCGGGACAGGGGGAAGCCTATGGCTACACCTTC.

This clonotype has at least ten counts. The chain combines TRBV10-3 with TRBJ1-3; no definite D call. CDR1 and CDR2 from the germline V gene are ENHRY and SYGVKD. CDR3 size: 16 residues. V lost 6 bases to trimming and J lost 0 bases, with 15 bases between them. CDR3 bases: TGTGCCATCAGGGACTCTGATACGGGCTCTGGAAACACCATATATTTT. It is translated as CAIRDSDTGSGNTIYF.

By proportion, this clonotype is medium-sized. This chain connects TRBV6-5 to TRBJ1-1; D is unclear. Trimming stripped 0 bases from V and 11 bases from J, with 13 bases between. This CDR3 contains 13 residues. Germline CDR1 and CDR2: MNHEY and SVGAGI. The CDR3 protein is CASSYSPSTAAFF. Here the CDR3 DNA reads TGTGCCAGCAGTTACTCGCCATCGACGGCCGCTTTCTTT.

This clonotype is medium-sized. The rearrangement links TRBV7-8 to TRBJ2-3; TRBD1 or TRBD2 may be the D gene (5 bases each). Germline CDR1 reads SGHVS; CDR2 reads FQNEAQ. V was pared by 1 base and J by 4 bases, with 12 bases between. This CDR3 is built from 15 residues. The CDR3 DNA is TGTGCCAGCAGCTTAGTACGAGGGACGGCAGATACGCAGTATTTT. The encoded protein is CASSLVRGTADTQYF.

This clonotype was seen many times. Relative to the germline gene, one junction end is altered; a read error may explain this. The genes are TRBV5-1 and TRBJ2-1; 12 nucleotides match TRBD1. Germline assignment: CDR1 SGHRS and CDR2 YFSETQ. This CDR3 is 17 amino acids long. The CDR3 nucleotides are TGCGCCAGCAGCTTGGCCGGGACAGGGGGCTCCGACAATGAGCAGTTCTTC. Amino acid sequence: CASSLAGTGGSDNEQFF.

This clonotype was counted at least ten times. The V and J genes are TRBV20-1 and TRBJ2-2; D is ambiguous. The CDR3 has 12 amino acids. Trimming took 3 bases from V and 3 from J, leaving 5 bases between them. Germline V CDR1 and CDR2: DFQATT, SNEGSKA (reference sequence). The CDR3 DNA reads TGCAGTGCTAGTAGGGACACCGGGGAGCTGTTTTTT. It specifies CSASRDTGELFF.

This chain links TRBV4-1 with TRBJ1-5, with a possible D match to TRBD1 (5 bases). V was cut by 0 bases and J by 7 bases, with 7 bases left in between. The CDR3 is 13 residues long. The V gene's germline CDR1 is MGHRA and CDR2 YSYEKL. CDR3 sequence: CASSQDREQPQHF. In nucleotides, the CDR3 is TGCGCCAGCAGCCAAGACAGGGAACAGCCCCAGCATTTT.

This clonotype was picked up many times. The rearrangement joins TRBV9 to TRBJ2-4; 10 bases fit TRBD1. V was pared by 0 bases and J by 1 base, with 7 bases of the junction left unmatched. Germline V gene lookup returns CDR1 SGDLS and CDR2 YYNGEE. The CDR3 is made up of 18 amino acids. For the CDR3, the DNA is TGTGCCAGCAGCGTAGAGGGACAGGGGTTCTCGGCCAAAAACATTCAGTACTTC. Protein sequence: CASSVEGQGFSAKNIQYF.

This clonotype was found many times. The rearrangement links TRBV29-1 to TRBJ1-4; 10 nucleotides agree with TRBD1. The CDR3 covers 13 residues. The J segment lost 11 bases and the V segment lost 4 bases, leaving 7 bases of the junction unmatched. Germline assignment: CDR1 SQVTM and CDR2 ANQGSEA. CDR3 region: CSVGGQGRGKLFF. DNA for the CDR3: TGCAGCGTTGGGGGACAGGGGCGTGGGAAACTGTTTTTT.

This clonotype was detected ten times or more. The CDR3 here is CASSLILPGEKLFF. The CDR3 DNA reads TGTGCCAGCAGTTTAATCTTACCTGGTGAAAAACTGTTTTTT. The rearrangement joins TRBV28 to TRBJ1-4; no reliable D call. Trimming removed 2 bases at V and 7 bases at J, with 11 bases between. The CDR3 has 14 residues. Germline values: CDR1 MDHEN, CDR2 SYDVKM.

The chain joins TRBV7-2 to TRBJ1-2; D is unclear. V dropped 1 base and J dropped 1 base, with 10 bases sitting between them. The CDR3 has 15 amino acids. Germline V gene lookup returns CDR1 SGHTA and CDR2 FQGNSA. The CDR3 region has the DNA TGTGCCAGCAGCTTAGAAGGAGGACTTAACTATGGCTACACCTTC. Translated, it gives CASSLEGGLNYGYTF.